The 9 T cell receptor beta chains given below trace back to one sample, sequenced in a study of radiotherapy plus CTLA-4 blockade in lung cancer. Generated by immunoSEQ multiplex PCR, the TCRdb table keeps only in-frame clones and is missing some. The sample comprises some 110,000 clones, about four fifths of which are singletons, and 5% to 5.5% rests with the top ten. Sequenced here: peripheral blood, sampled from a patient treated with radiotherapy plus ipilimumab. These receptors originate from a human donor with non-small cell lung cancer who had a partial response to radiotherapy plus ipilimumab.

V is TRBV5-1 and J is TRBJ1-1; unclear D gene. The CDR3 has 15 residues. Germline-derived CDR1 and CDR2 are SGHRS and YFSETQ. V was cut by 6 bases and J by 0 bases, with 15 bases left in between. This CDR3 reads CASILDAGMNTEAFF. The CDR3 DNA follows: TGCGCCAGCATCCTCGACGCGGGGATGAACACTGAAGCTTTCTTT.

The V gene is TRBV6-1, the J gene TRBJ2-7; TRBD1 matches at 9 bases. There are 13 residues in the CDR3. V lost 6 bases and J lost 6; bases outside the gene matches: 6. Germline V gives CDR1 MNHNS, CDR2 SASEGT. The CDR3: CASRRTGDSEQYF. The CDR3 DNA reads as TGTGCCAGCAGACGGACAGGGGATTCCGAGCAGTACTTC.

This clone was found a few times. The CDR3 DNA reads TGTGCCAGCAGTACGCCTAAACACAATGAGCAGTTCTTC. This gives the protein CASSTPKHNEQFF. The chain couples TRBV6-1 to TRBJ2-1; no clear D. Germline V lookup: CDR1 MNHNS, CDR2 SASEGT. This CDR3 is built from 13 residues. Trimming took 5 bases from V and 5 from J, leaving 10 bases between them.

This chain links TRBV28 with TRBJ2-1, with a tentative D call TRBD2 (6 bases). Germline V lookup: CDR1 MDHEN, CDR2 SYDVKM. Trimming took off 0 bases at V and 7 bases at J, with 16 bases between the two ends. CDR3 size: 16 residues. In DNA, the CDR3 is TGTGCCAGCAGTTTATGGGCGGGACCTAACTTAAATGAGCAGTTCTTC. Translating it yields CASSLWAGPNLNEQFF.

The rearrangement links TRBV27 to TRBJ2-1, with 8 bases lining up with TRBD2. The V gene's germline CDR1 is MNHEY and CDR2 SMNVEV (reference sequence). J was trimmed by 2 bases and V by 8 bases; bases with no gene match: 5. The CDR3 runs 14 residues. The CDR3: CASLSGIPYNEQFF. In DNA form, the CDR3 reads TGTGCCAGCCTTAGCGGGATTCCCTACAATGAGCAGTTCTTC.

This clone was counted only a few times. This chain links TRBV7-8 with TRBJ1-5; D might be TRBD1 (6 bases). The CDR3 consists of 15 residues. Between the trimmed V and J ends, which lost 3 bases and 2 bases, there was a span of 11 bases. Germline lookup yields CDR1 SGHVS and CDR2 FQNEAQ. CDR3 in DNA: TGTGCCAGCAGCTTGGGGGCTCGCGGCAATCAGCCCCAGCATTTT. Translation gives CASSLGARGNQPQHF.

The chain links TRBV19 to TRBJ1-2; weak D call: TRBD1 (6 bases). CDR1 is LNHDA and CDR2 is SQIVND in the germline V gene (reference sequence). The CDR3 covers 12 residues. Trimming removed 3 bases at V and 4 bases at J, with 6 bases between. This CDR3 reads CASSIRGYGYTF. CDR3 sequence (DNA): TGTGCCAGTAGTATCAGGGGCTATGGCTACACCTTC. The full variable domain, its missing parts supplied by reference TRBV19 and TRBJ1-2, is DGGITQSPKYLFRKEGQNVTLSCEQNLNHDAMYWYRQDPGQGLRLIYYSQIVNDFQKGDIAEGYSVSREKKESFPLTVTSAQKNPTAFYLCASSIRGYGYTFGSGTRLTVV.

This clone appeared a single time. V and J are TRBV6-5 and TRBJ1-2; D may be TRBD1 (5 bases). The V and J ends lost 6 bases and 0 bases respectively, with 11 bases between them. The CDR3 is 14 residues long. The germline gives CDR1 MNHEY, CDR2 SVGAGI. The CDR3 is CASSRRDSNYGYTF. CDR3 in DNA: TGTGCCAGCAGCCGCCGGGACTCTAACTATGGCTACACCTTC.

This CDR3 reads CASSVGQLTSTDTQYF. In DNA, the CDR3 is TGTGCCAGTAGCGTGGGACAGTTAACTAGCACAGATACGCAGTATTTT. The chain combines TRBV19 with TRBJ2-3, with 7 bases identical to TRBD1. The CDR3 totals 16 residues. The germline V gene has CDR1 LNHDA and CDR2 SQIVND (reference sequence). Trimming removed 6 bases from V and 0 bases from J; junction bases left unmatched: 9.